One sample yielded the 30 T cell receptor beta chains listed below, sequenced in a study of CD8 T cells in Susac syndrome. When the RNA was reverse transcribed, random hexamers were used with an input of roughly 0.45 to 1 ug. One entry per CDR3 protein, called by TCRdb with MiXCR from the immunoSEQ multiplex PCR reads. The sample holds approximately 68,000 distinct CDR3 sequences, around 96% seen once. The sequenced sample consisted of CD8+ T cells from PBMCs. These receptors were obtained from a human donor with multiple sclerosis.

The chain couples TRBV12-3 or TRBV12-4 to TRBJ2-1; D gene uncertain. The CDR3 length is 12 residues. The V end lost 1 base, the J end lost 9 bases, and 7 bases lay between the germline ends. In DNA form, the CDR3 reads TGTGCCAGCAGTTTAGGAACGTTTGAGCAGTTCTTC. Amino acids: CASSLGTFEQFF.

J is TRBJ1-5 and V is TRBV5-1; 8 nucleotides line up with TRBD1. CDR3 size: 15 residues. The trim removed 5 bases at V and 4 bases at J, leaving 8 bases unmatched. Germline V gene sequence: CDR1 SGHRS, CDR2 YFSETQ. CDR3 protein: CASSQTGAGNQPQHF. DNA of the CDR3: TGCGCCAGCAGTCAGACAGGGGCCGGGAATCAGCCCCAGCATTTT.

The chain is built from TRBV27 and TRBJ1-5; no definite D call. Germline V gene sequence: CDR1 MNHEY, CDR2 SMNVEV (reference sequence). V was cut by 2 bases and J by 2 bases, with 16 bases left in between. The CDR3 length is 17 residues. In DNA form, the CDR3 reads TGTGCCAGCAGTTTAGAAGTCCCTCCAAGGGGCAATCAGCCCCAGCATTTT. Translated, it gives CASSLEVPPRGNQPQHF.

The chain is built from TRBV27 and TRBJ2-6, with D possibly matching TRBD2 (5 bases). With 7 bases removed from V and 3 bases from J, the gap between germline ends came to 16 bases. From germline, CDR1 is MNHEY and CDR2 SMNVEV (reference sequence). The length of the CDR3 is 16 residues. The CDR3 loop is CASTWGALSGANVLTF. In DNA, the CDR3 is TGTGCCAGCACCTGGGGAGCCTTGAGTGGGGCCAACGTCCTGACTTTC.

This chain connects TRBV30 to TRBJ1-4, with D perhaps matching TRBD1 (5 bases). Germline CDR1 reads GTSNPN; CDR2 reads SVGIG (reference sequence). V lost 3 bases and J lost 2, with 10 bases in between. This CDR3 spans 14 amino acids. The CDR3 loop reads CAWSGAGTNEKLFF. The CDR3 coding sequence is TGTGCCTGGAGCGGGGCAGGGACTAATGAAAAACTGTTTTTT.

The genes are TRBV9 and TRBJ2-7; unclear D gene. This CDR3 contains 13 residues. The germline gives CDR1 SGDLS, CDR2 YYNGEE. Trimming cost V 0 bases and J 6 bases, with 10 bases left between them. CDR3 sequence (DNA): TGTGCCAGCAGCGTAGCGGTGGAAGGCGAGCAGTACTTC. Protein product: CASSVAVEGEQYF.

The chain employs TRBV4-1 and TRBJ1-1, with 7 bases lining up with TRBD1. This CDR3 comprises 14 residues. After removal of 3 bases from V and 7 bases from J, the junction contained 8 bases not matched to a gene. Looked up from germline, CDR1 is MGHRA and CDR2 is YSYEKL. CDR3 protein: CASSQTDRRDEAFF. CDR3 DNA sequence: TGCGCCAGCAGCCAGACGGACAGGCGGGATGAAGCTTTCTTT.

This chain connects TRBV24-1 to TRBJ2-2, with unresolved D. CDR3 length: 11 residues. The V and J ends lost 5 bases and 7 bases respectively, with 4 bases between them. Germline lookup yields CDR1 KGHDR and CDR2 SFDVKD. DNA of the CDR3: TGTGCCACCAGTGCGGACGGGGAGCTGTTTTTT. Amino acids: CATSADGELFF.

The rearrangement uses TRBV19 and TRBJ2-3, with 9 positions matching TRBD1. Germline V CDR1 and CDR2: LNHDA, SQIVND (reference sequence). V dropped 10 bases and J dropped 0; count of bases not matched to a gene: 5. The CDR3 totals 14 residues. The CDR3 reads CATAGQGSTDTQYF. DNA for the CDR3: TGTGCCACCGCGGGACAGGGCAGCACAGATACGCAGTATTTT.

The rearrangement links TRBV27 to TRBJ2-7; perhaps TRBD2 as D (7 bases). The CDR3 sequence is 15 residues long. V was shortened by 3 bases and J by 2 bases, with 14 bases between the two germline ends. From germline, CDR1 is MNHEY and CDR2 SMNVEV (reference sequence). The CDR3 nucleotides read TGTGCCAGCAGTTTGGGGGGGCTGGGGGCCTACGAGCAGTACTTC. This encodes CASSLGGLGAYEQYF.

This chain uses TRBV5-4 with TRBJ2-5; D gene ambiguous. The CDR3 consists of 15 residues. V dropped 0 bases and J dropped 1 base, with 10 bases sitting between them. The germline CDR1 and CDR2 sequences are SGHNT and YYREEE (reference sequence). DNA of the CDR3: TGTGCCAGCAGCTTGGCTCCCGCAGGCCAAGAGACCCAGTACTTC. Translated, it gives CASSLAPAGQETQYF. The full variable domain, with the rest looked up from reference TRBV5-4 and TRBJ2-5, is ETGVTQSPTHLIKTRGQQVTLRCSSQSGHNTVSWYQQALGQGPQFIFQYYREEENGRGNFPPRFSGLQFPNYSSELNVNALELDDSALYLCASSLAPAGQETQYFGPGTRLLVL.

V is TRBV7-9 and J is TRBJ1-4, with D hard to call. The CDR3 loop spans 14 amino acids. V lost 2 bases, J lost 2 bases, and 6 bases lay in between. CDR1 and CDR2 (germline): SEHNR, FQNEAQ (reference sequence). The CDR3: CASSLIGTNEKLFF. In nucleotides, the CDR3 is TGTGCCAGCAGCTTAATCGGGACTAATGAAAAACTGTTTTTT.

The V gene is TRBV4-1, the J gene TRBJ1-2, with D maybe TRBD1 (5 bases). V shed 0 bases and J shed 3 bases, with 11 bases lying between them. The CDR3 spans 15 residues. Germline V lookup: CDR1 MGHRA, CDR2 YSYEKL. For the CDR3, the DNA is TGCGCCAGCAGCCAAGATGGAGGGGATCACTATGGCTACACCTTC. Translating it yields CASSQDGGDHYGYTF.

This chain uses TRBV10-3 with TRBJ2-5; 11 nucleotides line up with TRBD2. Germline CDR1 reads ENHRY; CDR2 reads SYGVKD. The CDR3 has 17 amino acids. Germline trimming cut 0 bases from V and 3 bases from J; bases unmatched to any gene: 6. CDR3 sequence (DNA): TGTGCCATCAGTGAGTCACTAGCGGGGGTCGACGAAGAGACCCAGTACTTC. Translation: CAISESLAGVDEETQYF.

The chain links TRBV11-2 to TRBJ2-5, with unresolved D. V was cut by 1 base and J by 4 bases, with 13 bases left in between. Germline V gene lookup returns CDR1 SGHAT and CDR2 FQNNGV. This CDR3 is built from 15 residues. The CDR3, as DNA: TGTGCCAGCAGCTTAGTAGGCGGCCGGACAGAGACCCAGTACTTC. Residues: CASSLVGGRTETQYF.

This rearrangement joins TRBV29-1 to TRBJ1-1, with 7 bases identical to TRBD1. V shed 4 bases, J shed 0 bases, and the junction held 5 bases outside the gene matches. Germline lookup yields CDR1 SQVTM and CDR2 ANQGSEA. CDR3 length: 14 amino acids. The CDR3, as DNA: TGCAGCGTTGGGGACAGATTAATGAACACTGAAGCTTTCTTT. Translated: CSVGDRLMNTEAFF.

CDR3 protein: CASSYSRLGNTGELFF. DNA for the CDR3: TGTGCCAGCAGTTACTCGAGGTTAGGGAACACCGGGGAGCTGTTTTTT. The rearrangement joins TRBV6-2 or TRBV6-3 to TRBJ2-2, with D uncertain. V was shortened by 0 bases and J by 1 base, with 9 bases between the two germline ends. The CDR3 contains 16 residues. Germline V CDR1 and CDR2: MNHEY, SVGEGT.

The CDR3 region has the DNA TGTGCCAGTACTTATGGGGCCAACGTCCTGACTTTC. Translation gives CASTYGANVLTF. The chain links TRBV19 to TRBJ2-6; no firm D call. The CDR3 is made up of 12 amino acids. The germline V and J ends were trimmed by 7 bases and 3 bases, with 4 bases remaining between them. Germline CDR1 is LNHDA and CDR2 is SQIVND (reference sequence).

CDR3 DNA: TGTGCCAGCGGGCAGGGAGTGCCGGCAACTAATGAAAAACTGTTTTTT. Its translation is CASGQGVPATNEKLFF. This chain joins TRBV27 and TRBJ1-4; D possibly corresponds to TRBD1 (5 bases). The CDR3 is 16 amino acids. V dropped 8 bases and J dropped 0 bases, with 16 bases sitting between them. In germline, CDR1 is MNHEY, CDR2 SMNVEV (reference sequence).

This clonotype appeared a single time. This chain links TRBV4-1 with TRBJ1-6; TRBD1 is a possible D gene (5 bases). CDR1 is MGHRA and CDR2 is YSYEKL in the germline V gene. Between the trimmed V and J ends, which lost 1 base and 6 bases, there was a span of 13 bases. This CDR3 has 16 amino acids. This chain's CDR3 is CASSQVRPGGNSPLHF. CDR3 sequence (DNA): TGCGCCAGCAGCCAAGTCAGGCCCGGGGGTAATTCACCCCTCCACTTT.

The chain employs TRBV29-1 and TRBJ2-7; 7 bases match TRBD1. Trimming removed 2 bases from V and 7 bases from J; junction bases left unmatched: 8. The CDR3 covers 13 residues. Germline-derived CDR1 and CDR2 are SQVTM and ANQGSEA. The CDR3 DNA reads as TGCAGCGTTGAATTAACAGGGGCGAGTGAGCAGTACTTC. Protein sequence: CSVELTGASEQYF.

The rearrangement links TRBV12-5 to TRBJ2-2, with TRBD2 as a possible D gene (6 bases). V gave up 9 bases and J gave up 7 bases, with 18 bases separating them. The CDR3 length is 14 residues. The germline gives CDR1 LGHNT, CDR2 FRNRAP. The CDR3 reads CASGGGEIGGELFF. DNA of the CDR3: TGTGCTAGCGGGGGAGGAGAGATCGGCGGGGAGCTGTTTTTT.

A single count supports this clonotype. The V gene is TRBV7-9, the J gene TRBJ2-7, with 7 bases fitting TRBD2. V lost 5 bases and J lost 5; bases outside the gene matches: 9. Germline-derived CDR1 and CDR2 are SEHNR and FQNEAQ (reference sequence). The CDR3 is 14 residues long. The CDR3 sequence is CASSGSRGDNEQYF. The DNA of the CDR3 is TGTGCCAGCAGCGGAAGTCGGGGGGATAACGAGCAGTACTTC.

J is TRBJ2-7 and V is TRBV6-6, with 8 bases fitting TRBD2. J was trimmed by 4 bases and V by 5 bases; bases with no gene match: 4. The CDR3 totals 13 residues. Germline loops: CDR1 MNHNY, CDR2 SVGAGI (reference sequence). CDR3 in DNA: TGTGCCAGCAGTCCGGGACTAGTATACGAGCAGTACTTC. Translated: CASSPGLVYEQYF.

This chain connects TRBV11-2 to TRBJ2-2; D perhaps matches TRBD2 (5 bases). The CDR3 length is 19 residues. Between the trimmed V and J ends, which lost 2 bases and 3 bases, there was a span of 22 bases. CDR1 and CDR2 from the germline V gene are SGHAT and FQNNGV. The CDR3: CASSLSFQAADVYTGELFF. DNA of the CDR3: TGTGCCAGCAGCTTAAGTTTCCAAGCGGCCGACGTGTACACCGGGGAGCTGTTTTTT.

This clonotype was recorded only once. The gene calls are TRBV6-6 and TRBJ1-1; 7 bases align to TRBD1. Germline CDR1 MNHNY, CDR2 SVGAGI (reference sequence). The ends lost 7 bases at V and 5 bases at J; junction bases unmatched: 4. The CDR3 runs to 12 residues. The CDR3 coding sequence is TGTGCCAGCAAATCCAGGGGGACTGAAGCTTTCTTT. Amino acids: CASKSRGTEAFF.

This chain connects TRBV27 to TRBJ2-7; D remains unclear. The CDR3 loop spans 14 amino acids. Trimming took 0 bases from V and 6 from J, leaving 12 bases between them. The germline CDR1 and CDR2 sequences are MNHEY and SMNVEV (reference sequence). Here the CDR3 reads CASSLSHFGGEQYF. The CDR3 coding sequence is TGTGCCAGCAGTTTATCGCATTTCGGCGGCGAGCAGTACTTC.

The chain employs TRBV9 and TRBJ2-7; D ambiguous. Trimming took off 3 bases at V and 5 bases at J, with 9 bases between the two ends. CDR1 and CDR2 (germline): SGDLS, YYNGEE. The CDR3 length is 12 residues. CDR3 nucleotide sequence: TGTGCCAGCAGCGCCTCAGGTGACGAGCAGTACTTC. It is translated as CASSASGDEQYF.

The chain has TRBV5-6 and TRBJ1-1, with D hard to call. The germline V gene encodes CDR1 SGHDT and CDR2 YYEEEE. The V gene lost 2 bases and the J gene lost 4 bases, with 18 bases spanning the gap. The CDR3 length is 16 residues. The CDR3 loop is CASSFDRWQPITEAFF. CDR3 nucleotides: TGTGCCAGCAGCTTCGATCGGTGGCAACCGATCACTGAAGCTTTCTTT.

The chain recombines TRBV13 with TRBJ2-7, with 7 positions matching TRBD1. The germline V gene has CDR1 PRHDT and CDR2 FYEKMQ (reference sequence). V shed 9 bases, J shed 0 bases, and the junction held 8 bases outside the gene matches. This CDR3 has 14 amino acids. Here the CDR3 reads CASNRGSSSYEQYF. The DNA of the CDR3 is TGTGCCAGTAACAGGGGCTCTAGCTCCTACGAGCAGTACTTC.